One sample yielded the 18 T cell receptor beta chains listed below, sequenced in a study of blood T cell repertoires in COVID-19. The protocol was immunoSEQ multiplex PCR, while the TCRdb copy is restricted to in-frame clones and leaves out a portion. The sample lists about 310,000 clones; just under 90% were seen once. The sequenced sample consisted of PBMCs or T cells enriched from blood (not recorded which). The source of these receptors is a woman aged 30 to 39 who had recovered from COVID-19.

This rearrangement joins TRBV27 to TRBJ2-1, with 7 bases lining up with TRBD2. CDR1 MNHEY and CDR2 SMNVEV come from the germline V gene (reference sequence). V shed 8 bases and J 5 bases; nucleotides not matched to a gene: 12. The CDR3 runs to 15 residues. The CDR3, as DNA: TGTGCCAGCGCCCCCGAACTAGCGACAAACAATGAGCAGTTCTTC. It is translated as CASAPELATNNEQFF.

This chain uses TRBV5-1 with TRBJ1-1; D perhaps matches TRBD1 (5 bases). Germline V gene data show CDR1 as SGHRS and CDR2 as YFSETQ. V was shortened by 1 base and J by 7 bases, with 14 bases between the two germline ends. This CDR3 comprises 14 residues. DNA of the CDR3: TGCGCCAGCAGCTTGACCCAGGGAGGTATTGAAGCTTTCTTT. It translates to CASSLTQGGIEAFF.

The chain combines TRBV7-3 with TRBJ2-3; D ambiguous. The ends were cut back, 2 bases at V and 0 bases at J, with 9 bases in the middle. From germline, CDR1 is SGHTA and CDR2 FQGTGA. There are 15 residues in the CDR3. The DNA for the CDR3 is TGTGCCAGCAGCTTAGGTGGGCAAAGCACAGATACGCAGTATTTT. Translating gives CASSLGGQSTDTQYF.

The chain couples TRBV6-5 to TRBJ1-2, with no clear D. The CDR3 covers 14 residues. V shed 0 bases and J shed 6 bases, with 11 bases lying between them. In germline, CDR1 is MNHEY, CDR2 SVGAGI. This CDR3 reads CASSYSRAGDGYTF. The CDR3 nucleotides are TGTGCCAGCAGTTACTCGAGGGCCGGGGATGGCTACACCTTC.

The gene calls are TRBV2 and TRBJ2-7; 9 bases fit TRBD1. Trimming took 2 bases from V and 3 from J; bases not matched to a gene: 5. The CDR3 runs to 15 residues. Germline V gene data show CDR1 as SNHLY and CDR2 as FYNNEI. CDR3 sequence (DNA): TGTGCCAGCAGTGAAAGGACAGGGGCGATCTACGAGCAGTACTTC. Its protein product is CASSERTGAIYEQYF.

In regard to this clone: This CDR3 is also generated by other DNA sequences in the sample. The chain has TRBV5-1 and TRBJ2-5, with D maybe TRBD2 (6 bases). Germline CDR1 SGHRS, CDR2 YFSETQ. This CDR3 contains 16 residues. The V and J ends lost 2 bases and 1 base respectively, with 15 bases between them. The CDR3 sequence: CASSLVHGRGQETQYF. The CDR3, as DNA: TGCGCCAGCAGCTTAGTTCACGGGAGAGGCCAAGAGACCCAGTACTTC.

The chain links TRBV19 to TRBJ1-2, with D perhaps TRBD1 (5 bases). The ends were cut back, 1 base at V and 7 bases at J, with 13 bases in the middle. The CDR3 is made up of 14 amino acids. The germline V gene encodes CDR1 LNHDA and CDR2 SQIVND (reference sequence). CDR3 sequence (DNA): TGTGCCAGTAGTATAGGATCCAGGGTGTCTGGCTACACCTTC. This translates into CASSIGSRVSGYTF.

This rearrangement joins TRBV11-3 to TRBJ1-1; D ambiguous. The CDR3 is 13 amino acids. Trimming cost V 2 bases and J 0 bases, with 4 bases left between them. Germline V gene lookup returns CDR1 SGHNT and CDR2 YENEEA. The CDR3 sequence: CASSLSMNTEAFF. Here the CDR3 DNA reads TGTGCCAGCAGCTTATCCATGAACACTGAAGCTTTCTTT. Full variable domain (outside the CDR3, taken from reference TRBV11-3 and TRBJ1-1): EAGVVQSPRYKIIEKKQPVAFWCNPISGHNTLYWYLQNLGQGPELLIRYENEEAVDDSQLPKDRFSAERLKGVDSTLKIQPAELGDSAVYLCASSLSMNTEAFFGQGTRLTVV.

The chain couples TRBV11-2 to TRBJ2-5; D might be TRBD2 (5 bases). V was trimmed by 3 bases and J by 2 bases, leaving 13 bases between them. Germline V lookup: CDR1 SGHAT, CDR2 FQNNGV. The CDR3 extends over 15 amino acids. For the CDR3, the DNA is TGTGCCAGCAGCTTTCCCCGGGGTCGGCAAGAGACCCAGTACTTC. As protein: CASSFPRGRQETQYF.

The chain recombines TRBV3-1 (or the pseudogene TRBV3-2) with TRBJ2-7; 8 bases align to TRBD1. The CDR3 is 13 residues long. V trimming: 6 bases; J trimming: 5 bases; junction bases outside the gene matches: 6. Per the germline V gene, CDR1 is LGHDT and CDR2 is YNNKEL (reference sequence). The CDR3 loop reads CASRSGTGNEQYF. DNA for the CDR3: TGTGCCAGCAGATCCGGGACAGGCAACGAGCAGTACTTC.

CDR3 loop: CASSLSELAASYEQYF. CDR3 in DNA: TGTGCCAGCAGCTTATCAGAACTAGCGGCCTCCTACGAGCAGTACTTC. V usage is TRBV5-4 and J usage is TRBJ2-7, with TRBD2 identical over 8 bases. The CDR3 runs 16 residues. The germline gives CDR1 SGHNT, CDR2 YYREEE (reference sequence). V lost 2 bases to trimming and J lost 0 bases; unmatched junction nucleotides: 7. The entire variable domain, with the rest obtained from reference TRBV5-4 and TRBJ2-7, is as follows: ETGVTQSPTHLIKTRGQQVTLRCSSQSGHNTVSWYQQALGQGPQFIFQYYREEENGRGNFPPRFSGLQFPNYSSELNVNALELDDSALYLCASSLSELAASYEQYFGPGTRLTVT.

This chain joins TRBV30 and TRBJ1-6; weak D call: TRBD1 (5 bases). CDR1 is GTSNPN, CDR2 SVGIG, per germline (reference sequence). Between the trimmed V and J ends, which lost 2 bases and 10 bases, there was a span of 6 bases. The CDR3 spans 11 residues. The CDR3 spells CAWSRGSPLHF. The CDR3 DNA is TGTGCCTGGAGTAGGGGCTCACCCCTCCACTTT. Complete variable domain (other parts from reference TRBV30 and TRBJ1-6): SQTIHQWPATLVQPVGSPLSLECTVEGTSNPNLYWYRQAAGRGLQLLFYSVGIGQISSEVPQNLSASRPQDRQFILSSKKLLLSDSGFYLCAWSRGSPLHFGNGTRLTVT.

A few counts support this clone. J is TRBJ1-2 and V is TRBV7-8; 10 bases agree with TRBD1. Germline lookup yields CDR1 SGHVS and CDR2 FQNEAQ. The CDR3 sequence is 16 residues long. J gave up 10 bases and V 5 bases, and 16 bases lay outside the gene matches. The chain's CDR3 is CASSPGQGSGSDIYTF. CDR3 nucleotide sequence: TGTGCCAGCAGCCCGGGACAGGGGTCAGGTTCGGACATCTACACCTTC.

A note on this clone: Sequence at one end of the junction differs from germline and may be a read error. J is TRBJ1-2 and V is TRBV19; no firm D call. The CDR3 has 12 residues. Looked up from germline, CDR1 is LNHDA and CDR2 is SQIVND (reference sequence). CDR3 DNA: TGTGCCAGTAGTCCGAGGGTTCCCTCTCCGATCTTC. This encodes CASSPRVPSPIF.

This sequence joins TRBV29-1 and TRBJ2-1; 11 nucleotides line up with TRBD2. The CDR3 covers 15 residues. J lost 4 bases, V lost 7 bases, and 9 bases had no gene match. Per the germline V gene, CDR1 is SQVTM and CDR2 is ANQGSEA. The CDR3 protein is CSAYSGTSGYNEQFF. CDR3 in DNA: TGCAGCGCGTATAGTGGGACTAGCGGATACAATGAGCAGTTCTTC.

The chain couples TRBV29-1 to TRBJ2-1; TRBD2 matches 7 bases. The V and J ends lost 7 bases and 7 bases, in that order; junction bases with no gene match: 13. The CDR3 has 14 amino acids. CDR1 and CDR2 from the germline V gene are SQVTM and ANQGSEA. CDR3 sequence (DNA): TGCAGCGGGGATACCGGGACTAATATAAATGAGCAGTTCTTC. This gives the protein CSGDTGTNINEQFF.

This chain connects TRBV9 to TRBJ2-1, with 12 bases fitting TRBD2. Per the germline V gene, CDR1 is SGDLS and CDR2 is YYNGEE. Trimming cost V 3 bases and J 5 bases; bases outside gene matches: 6. The CDR3 length is 16 residues. The CDR3 protein is CASSEGLAGSNNEQFF. CDR3 bases: TGTGCCAGCAGCGAAGGACTAGCGGGAAGCAACAATGAGCAGTTCTTC.

The V and J genes are TRBV3-1 (or the pseudogene TRBV3-2) and TRBJ2-7; 10 bases match TRBD1. CDR3 size: 16 residues. The germline V gene encodes CDR1 LGHDT and CDR2 YNNKEL (reference sequence). V dropped 4 bases and J dropped 3; count of bases not matched to a gene: 9. The CDR3 reads CASSLWGQGINYEQYF. The CDR3 DNA is TGTGCCAGCAGCCTTTGGGGACAGGGGATCAACTACGAGCAGTACTTC.